The table lists the clone carrying this T cell receptor (beta chain) with a count of one. This table comes from immunoSEQ multiplex PCR, and its TCRdb copy is limited to in-frame clones, with some not included. Of fewer than 20,000 clones in the sample, 80% to 90% are singletons; the top ten hold approximately 13%. This entry belongs to a study of T cell clones after liver transplantation. Study overall: Timepoints were pre-transplant, pre-withdrawal, and after withdrawal was completed or failed.

Trimming removed 2 bases from V and 9 bases from J, with 11 bases in between. CDR3 size: 12 residues. Germline V gene sequence: CDR1 WSHSY, CDR2 SAAADI. Unstimulated PBMCs were sorted into CD3+CD4+ and CD3+CD8+ populations. The sample consisted of CD8+ T cells from blood, taken around 45 months after liver transplant. V is TRBV10-2 and J is TRBJ2-7; D perhaps matches TRBD1 (6 bases). The sequence came from a human patient who received a liver transplant. Some of the T cells may derive from the graft donor. CDR3 residues: CASSEAGVGQYF. In nucleotides, the CDR3 is TGCGCCAGCAGTGAGGCAGGGGTAGGGCAGTACTTC.